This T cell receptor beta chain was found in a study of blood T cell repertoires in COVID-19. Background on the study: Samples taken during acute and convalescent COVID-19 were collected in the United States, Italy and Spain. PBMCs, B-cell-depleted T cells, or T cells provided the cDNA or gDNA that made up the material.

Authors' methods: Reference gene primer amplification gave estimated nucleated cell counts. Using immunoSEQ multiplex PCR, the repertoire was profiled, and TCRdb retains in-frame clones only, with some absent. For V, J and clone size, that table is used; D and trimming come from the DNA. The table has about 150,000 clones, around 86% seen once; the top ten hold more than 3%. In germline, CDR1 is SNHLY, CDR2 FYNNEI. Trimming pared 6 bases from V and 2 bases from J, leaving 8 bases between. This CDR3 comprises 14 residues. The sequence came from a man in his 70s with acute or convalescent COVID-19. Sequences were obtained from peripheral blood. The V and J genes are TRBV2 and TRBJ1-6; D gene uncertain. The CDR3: CASRTRTYNSPLHF. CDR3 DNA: TGTGCCAGCAGGACACGGACCTATAATTCACCCCTCCACTTT.